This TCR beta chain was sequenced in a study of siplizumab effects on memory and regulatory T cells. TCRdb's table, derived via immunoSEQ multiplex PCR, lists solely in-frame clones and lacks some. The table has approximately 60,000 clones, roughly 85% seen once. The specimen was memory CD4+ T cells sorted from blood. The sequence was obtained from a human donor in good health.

The CDR3 protein is CASSGHRRTRAIMNTEAFF. The CDR3 DNA sequence: TGTGCCAGCAGCGGTCACAGGCGGACTAGGGCCATCATGAACACTGAAGCTTTCTTT. The chain uses TRBV21-1 and TRBJ1-1. TRBV21-1 is designated a pseudogene. CDR3 length: 19 amino acids.